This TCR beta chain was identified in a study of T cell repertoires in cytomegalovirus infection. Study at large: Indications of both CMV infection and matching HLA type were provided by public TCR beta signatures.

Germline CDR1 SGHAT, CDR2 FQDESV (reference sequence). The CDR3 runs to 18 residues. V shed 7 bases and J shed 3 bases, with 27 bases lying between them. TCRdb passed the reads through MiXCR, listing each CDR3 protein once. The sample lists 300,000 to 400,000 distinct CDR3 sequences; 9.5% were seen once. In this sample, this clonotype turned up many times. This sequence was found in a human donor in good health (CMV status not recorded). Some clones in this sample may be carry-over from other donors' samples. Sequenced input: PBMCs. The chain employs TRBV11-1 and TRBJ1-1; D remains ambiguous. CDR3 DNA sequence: TGTGCCAGCACCAACACTAAGGTTGGGAGGCCGGGATACACTGAAGCTTTCTTT. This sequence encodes CASTNTKVGRPGYTEAFF.